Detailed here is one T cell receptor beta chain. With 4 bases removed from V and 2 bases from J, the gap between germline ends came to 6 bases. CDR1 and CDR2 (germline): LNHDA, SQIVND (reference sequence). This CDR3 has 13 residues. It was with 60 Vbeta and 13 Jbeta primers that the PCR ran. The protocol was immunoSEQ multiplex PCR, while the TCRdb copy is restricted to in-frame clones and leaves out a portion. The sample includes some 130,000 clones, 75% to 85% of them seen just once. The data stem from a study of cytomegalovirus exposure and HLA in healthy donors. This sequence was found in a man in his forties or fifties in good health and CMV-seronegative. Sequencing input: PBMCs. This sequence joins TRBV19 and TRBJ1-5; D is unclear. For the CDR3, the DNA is TGTGCCAGTAGTACCCTAGGCAATCAGCCCCAGCATTTT. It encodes CASSTLGNQPQHF.